This T cell receptor (beta chain) is from a study of blood T cell repertoires in COVID-19 (dated by TCRdb to the early 2020s). About the full investigation: The collaborator samples originated in the United States, Italy and Spain and spanned the acute and convalescent phases of COVID-19. The material from the prospective study consisted of cDNA or gDNA derived from T cells, B-cell-depleted T cells, or PBMCs. Deeply sampled blood TCRbeta repertoires from subjects exposed to, actively infected with, or recovered from COVID-19 were included in the dataset. The repertoires were made available in a free public database intended to serve as a resource for research on the immune response to SARS-CoV-2. Samples came from the ongoing ImmuneRACE study (first 160 participants) plus 1,254 subjects from 6 global collaborators. Nearly every sample came with metadata listing a de-identified subject ID, COVID-19 status, age in years and sex. Where HLA class I and class II types were available, the types were taken from metadata supplied by the sample provider, not from assay-based typing. The paper's findings and limits, for the study overall: The amount of clinical and demographic metadata varied by source and participant and was provided uncurated.

TCRbeta CDR3 regions were amplified from genomic DNA using the immunoSEQ Assay, a bias-controlled multiplex PCR. In the authors' own workflow: Nucleated cell counts per sample were estimated from amplification of reference gene primers within the assay. To quantify the absolute abundance of each unique TCRbeta CDR3 rearrangement, sequence reads were collapsed and filtered. For each sample, productive Simpson clonality was calculated as the square root of Simpson's diversity index over productive rearrangements. This immuneACCESS table, as held by TCRdb, lists in-frame sequences with V and J called but not all clones. Of the missing ones, under half trace to an unresolved V gene in checked studies; the others have no known cause. V, J and clone size reflect that table, while D and trimming were determined from the DNA. Counted in this sample were some 220,000 clones; around 83% of them appeared once. Jointly, the top ten make up under 1.5% of the sample.

Participants in the prospective study were enrolled through a virtual design, were aged about 18 to 100 years, and lived in under 25 United States geographic areas. Cohort assignment in the prospective study relied on participant-reported clinical history from a screening survey and a study questionnaire. In the prospective study, mobile phlebotomists collected whole blood, serum and a nasopharyngeal or oropharyngeal swab from each participant. Participants in the prospective study had the option to provide additional blood draws and questionnaires over an approximately 2-month period. Prospective study blood samples were shipped either frozen or at room temperature before DNA extraction. Based on the germline V gene (reference sequence), the CDR1 and CDR2 sequences are GTSNPN and SVGIG. Reading from cysteine to phenylalanine, the CDR3 counts 12 amino acids. Only the CDR3 region is kept as DNA, spanning 36 bases read in frame from base 1. V sheds 3 bases and J sheds 4 bases, leaving 9 bases between their ends.

Concerning this clone: Its binding antigen is unknown. It has no much larger one-base neighbor in the sample; base qualities were not kept.

This receptor chain uses TRBV30 and TRBJ1-2, with TRBD1 perhaps the D gene, on 6 matching bases. Sequencing was done on a sample of PBMCs or T cells enriched from blood (not recorded which). The clonotype comes from a middle-aged woman with acute COVID-19. The CDR3 region: CAWRTGSYGYTF. The nucleotides are TGTGCCTGGAGGACAGGTTCCTATGGCTACACCTTC. With the rest looked up from the reference TRBV30 and TRBJ1-2 genes rather than sequenced, the full variable domain is SQTIHQWPATLVQPVGSPLSLECTVEGTSNPNLYWYRQAAGRGLQLLFYSVGIGQISSEVPQNLSASRPQDRQFILSSKKLLLSDSGFYLCAWRTGSYGYTFGSGTRLTVV.